This TCR beta chain was sequenced in a study of blood T cell repertoires in COVID-19. Across the study: The United States, Italy and Spain were the sources of the acute and convalescent COVID-19 samples.

Per the authors' pipeline: Reference gene primer amplification gave nucleated cell count estimates. The repertoire was sequenced with immunoSEQ multiplex PCR; TCRdb's copy has only in-frame clones and lacks some. The D gene and trimming were derived from the DNA, and the V and J assignments and clone size from that table. The data hold 500,000 or so clones, with roughly 87% observed a single time. This CDR3 comprises 17 residues. Looked up from germline, CDR1 is SGHAT and CDR2 is FQNNGV. V dropped 1 base and J dropped 8; count of bases not matched to a gene: 15. Ages ranged from about 18 to 89 years, with residence in some 25 US areas.

The sequence was obtained from a woman aged 18-29 years who had recovered from COVID-19. The chain couples TRBV11-2 to TRBJ1-2, with 8 bases aligning to TRBD1. What was sequenced was PBMCs or T cells enriched from blood (not recorded which). The CDR3: CASSLGHFGRGQEGYTF. In DNA form, the CDR3 reads TGTGCCAGCAGCTTAGGTCATTTTGGCAGGGGGCAGGAAGGCTACACCTTC.